This T cell receptor (beta chain) came from a study of blood T cell repertoires in COVID-19. As for the study in general: The samples span acute and convalescent COVID-19 from the United States, Italy and Spain. PBMCs, B-cell-depleted T cells, or T cells were the source of the cDNA or gDNA that made up the material.

Per germline, CDR1 SGHRS and CDR2 YFSETQ. V lost 3 bases to trimming and J lost 7 bases, with 10 bases between them. The CDR3 runs 12 residues. The authors' processing: Estimation of nucleated cell counts was performed using reference gene primer amplification. TCRdb's table, derived via immunoSEQ multiplex PCR, lists solely in-frame clones and lacks some. The DNA was the basis for D and trimming; V, J and clone size are from that table. The sample yields around 180,000 clones, around 87% seen once. The gene calls are TRBV5-1 and TRBJ1-2; D is possibly TRBD1 (6 bases). The receptor's source is a woman aged 30 to 39 with active or convalescent COVID-19. Sequenced material: peripheral blood. The CDR3 sequence: CASSSGVFGYTF. CDR3 sequence (DNA): TGCGCCAGCAGCTCAGGGGTTTTTGGCTACACCTTC. Combining the CDR3 with reference TRBV5-1 and TRBJ1-2 gives the whole variable domain KAGVTQTPRYLIKTRGQQVTLSCSPISGHRSVSWYQQTPGQGLQFLFEYFSETQRNKGNFPGRFSGRQFSNSRSEMNVSTLELGDSALYLCASSSGVFGYTFGSGTRLTVV.